This T cell receptor beta chain was recorded in a study of blood T cell repertoires in COVID-19. The CDR3 loop spans 17 amino acids. Trimming at V came to 4 bases and at J to 1 base, leaving 8 bases not matched to a gene. Germline V CDR1 and CDR2: LGHNA, YSLEER. Some clones are missing from TCRdb's copy, which holds only in-frame ones; the method was immunoSEQ multiplex PCR. In the table there are about 200,000 clones, roughly 90% of which are singletons. Specimen: peripheral blood. The source of this sequence is a man aged 60 to 75 who had recovered from COVID-19. The chain combines TRBV4-3 with TRBJ2-3; 10 nucleotides match TRBD2. For the CDR3, the DNA is TGCGCCAGCAGCCGGACTAGCGGCCGCGGGCGCACAGATACGCAGTATTTT. Residues: CASSRTSGRGRTDTQYF.